These 24 T cell receptor beta chains were all obtained from the same sample, sequenced in a study of T cells after yellow fever vaccination. Each CDR3 protein gets one entry after TCRdb re-called the 5' RACE reads with MiXCR. Among 500,000 to 650,000 distinct CDR3 sequences listed, more than 9% were seen once. Sequences were derived from PBMCs, sampled on the day of the yellow fever booster vaccination. These receptors were obtained from a man aged 25 to 40 who received the YFV17D yellow fever vaccine.

This clonotype was seen ten or more times. V and J are TRBV18 and TRBJ2-7, with D unresolved. V shed 0 bases and J shed 6 bases, with 12 bases lying between them. Germline V gene lookup returns CDR1 KGHSH and CDR2 LQKENI. This CDR3 contains 14 residues. The CDR3 protein is CASSPPGKGSEQYF. CDR3 coding DNA: TGTGCCAGCTCACCACCGGGGAAGGGTTCCGAGCAGTACTTC.

This clonotype was observed a few times. The chain recombines TRBV9 with TRBJ2-2, with TRBD1 as a possible D gene (5 bases). Trimming took 3 bases from V and 5 from J, leaving 20 bases between them. The CDR3 has 17 amino acids. The germline CDR1 and CDR2 sequences are SGDLS and YYNGEE. Written as DNA, the CDR3 is TGTGCCAGCAGCGCGGTGGTGGGAATCAGGGAAACCGGGGAGCTGTTTTTT. This codes for CASSAVVGIRETGELFF.

The V and J genes are TRBV20-1 and TRBJ2-1; the match to TRBD2 covers 9 bases. The junction had 1 base not matched to a gene; V was cut back by 0 bases and J by 10 bases. Germline loops: CDR1 DFQATT, CDR2 SNEGSKA (reference sequence). This CDR3 spans 12 amino acids. The DNA for the CDR3 is TGCAGTGCTAGAGATGGACTAGCGGAGCAGTTCTTC. It codes for CSARDGLAEQFF.

The V call is TRBV18, the J call TRBJ2-5; D gene ambiguous. Per germline, CDR1 KGHSH and CDR2 LQKENI. The V gene lost 0 bases and the J gene lost 4 bases, with 9 bases spanning the gap. The CDR3 consists of 14 residues. The CDR3 here is CASSPPSHRETQYF. The CDR3 DNA follows: TGTGCCAGCTCACCACCCTCCCACAGAGAGACCCAGTACTTC.

The V gene is TRBV27, the J gene TRBJ2-3; perhaps TRBD2 as D (5 bases). This CDR3 region has 15 residues. Germline V lookup: CDR1 MNHEY, CDR2 SMNVEV (reference sequence). The V end was cut by 1 base, the J end by 4 bases, with 12 bases between. This CDR3 is CASSLFRARADTQYF. The DNA of the CDR3 is TGTGCCAGCAGTTTATTTCGGGCGCGGGCAGATACGCAGTATTTT.

In this sample, this clonotype turned up a few times. Written as DNA, the CDR3 is TGTGCCAGCGGGGGCGCGGATGAGCAGTTCTTC. It translates to CASGGADEQFF. The chain uses TRBV3-1 and TRBJ2-1, with D tentatively TRBD1 (6 bases). V gave up 8 bases and J gave up 8 bases, with 10 bases separating them. There are 11 residues in the CDR3. Germline CDR1 is LGHDT and CDR2 is YNNKEL (reference sequence).

This clonotype was observed a handful of times. The genes are TRBV11-2 and TRBJ2-3, with D maybe TRBD1 (5 bases). This CDR3 has 16 amino acids. With 1 base removed from V and 1 base from J, the gap between germline ends came to 12 bases. The germline CDR1 and CDR2 sequences are SGHAT and FQNNGV. The CDR3 nucleotides are TGTGCCAGCAGCTTAGTTAGGGGTGACGGCACAGATACGCAGTATTTT. Its protein product is CASSLVRGDGTDTQYF. The full variable domain, in which reference TRBV11-2 and TRBJ2-3 provide the parts outside the CDR3, is EAGVAQSPRYKIIEKRQSVAFWCNPISGHATLYWYQQILGQGPKLLIQFQNNGVVDDSQLPKDRFSAERLKGVDSTLKIQPAKLEDSAVYLCASSLVRGDGTDTQYFGPGTRLTVL.

V is TRBV20-1 and J is TRBJ2-2, with 9 bases fitting TRBD1. CDR1 and CDR2 (germline): DFQATT, SNEGSKA (reference sequence). The V and J ends lost 5 bases and 6 bases, in that order; junction bases with no gene match: 7. The CDR3 length is 14 residues. The CDR3 loop is CSAVRDRVSGELFF. DNA of the CDR3: TGCAGTGCTGTCCGGGACAGGGTATCCGGGGAGCTGTTTTTT.

The chain recombines TRBV18 with TRBJ1-3, with D perhaps TRBD1 (5 bases). Germline CDR1 and CDR2: KGHSH and LQKENI. V was cut by 2 bases and J by 3 bases, with 17 bases left in between. The CDR3 is made up of 17 amino acids. DNA for the CDR3: TGTGCCAGCTCACCAAGTACCGGGGGAACGTTTGGAAACACCATATATTTT. It is translated as CASSPSTGGTFGNTIYF.

The rearrangement links TRBV6-5 to TRBJ2-1, with 11 bases that match TRBD2. CDR3 length: 17 amino acids. V trimming: 4 bases; J trimming: 1 base; junction bases outside the gene matches: 6. Per germline, CDR1 MNHEY and CDR2 SVGAGI. The CDR3 loop is CASSSTSGSWSYNEQFF. In DNA form, the CDR3 reads TGTGCCAGCAGTTCCACTAGCGGGAGTTGGTCCTACAATGAGCAGTTCTTC.

The CDR3 region is CASSVEERPYEQYF. The CDR3 DNA reads as TGTGCCAGCAGCGTAGAGGAGCGTCCCTACGAGCAGTACTTC. The rearrangement links TRBV9 to TRBJ2-7; D not resolved. CDR3 length: 14 amino acids. The germline CDR1 and CDR2 sequences are SGDLS and YYNGEE. Trimming took off 0 bases at V and 2 bases at J, with 9 bases between the two ends.

The chain uses TRBV29-1 and TRBJ2-7; TRBD1 agrees at 8 bases. This CDR3 contains 16 residues. Germline V lookup: CDR1 SQVTM, CDR2 ANQGSEA. V trimming: 7 bases; J trimming: 2 bases; junction bases outside the gene matches: 16. As DNA, the CDR3 is TGCAGCGCTGAGGGGACAGGTTTTGGGGGCGCCTACGAGCAGTACTTC. Its protein product is CSAEGTGFGGAYEQYF.

The rearrangement links TRBV5-1 to TRBJ2-3; no clear D. V was pared by 5 bases and J by 4 bases, with 11 bases between. The CDR3 is 13 amino acids. The germline V gene encodes CDR1 SGHRS and CDR2 YFSETQ. CDR3 nucleotide sequence: TGCGCCAGCAGTGGATTTGGCGCAGATACGCAGTATTTT. Protein: CASSGFGADTQYF.

The table lists this clonotype with many counts. The chain recombines TRBV5-1 with TRBJ1-6; D is undetermined. CDR3 length: 14 amino acids. CDR1 SGHRS and CDR2 YFSETQ come from the germline V gene. V was pared by 2 bases and J by 7 bases, with 10 bases between. The DNA of the CDR3 is TGCGCCAGCAGCTTAACAGTGGGGAATTCACCCCTCCACTTT. It yields the protein CASSLTVGNSPLHF.

This clonotype turned up a few times. The V and J genes are TRBV12-3 or TRBV12-4 and TRBJ2-7; maybe TRBD2 (5 bases). Trimming shortened V by 5 bases and J by 7 bases, and 9 bases separated the two germline ends. CDR3 length equals 11 residues. The CDR3 nucleotides are TGTGCCAGCAGTGATTCGGGGGAGCAGTACTTC. Translated, it gives CASSDSGEQYF.

This clonotype was detected only a few times. The genes are TRBV18 and TRBJ2-2; D possibly matches TRBD1 or TRBD2 (5 bases each). Trimming took off 1 base at V and 6 bases at J, with 9 bases between the two ends. CDR1 and CDR2 from the germline V gene are KGHSH and LQKENI. The CDR3 runs 14 residues. Here the CDR3 DNA reads TGTGCCAGCTCACCACAACAGGAGGCCGGGGAGCTGTTTTTT. This encodes CASSPQQEAGELFF. The variable domain in full, completed from reference TRBV18 and TRBJ2-2, reads NAGVMQNPRHLVRRRGQEARLRCSPMKGHSHVYWYRQLPEEGLKFMVYLQKENIIDESGMPKERFSAEFPKEGPSILRIQQVVRGDSAAYFCASSPQQEAGELFFGEGSRLTVL.

The chain carries TRBV5-1 and TRBJ2-1, with a possible D match to TRBD2 (5 bases). CDR3 length: 12 residues. Germline CDR1 reads SGHRS; CDR2 reads YFSETQ. The V and J ends lost 4 bases and 10 bases respectively, with 12 bases between them. The CDR3 DNA reads as TGCGCCAGCAGCCCGGAGGAAGGGGAGCAGTTCTTC. Translated: CASSPEEGEQFF.

This clonotype was seen ten or more times. The gene calls are TRBV3-1 and TRBJ2-7; 11 bases are shared with TRBD1. From germline, CDR1 is LGHDT and CDR2 YNNKEL (reference sequence). This CDR3 region has 15 residues. After removal of 7 bases from V and 6 bases from J, the junction contained 11 bases not matched to a gene. For the CDR3, the DNA is TGTGCCAGCACCCCCAGACGGACAGGGGGCGCCGAGCAGTACTTC. It translates to CASTPRRTGGAEQYF.

This clonotype was counted only a few times. This sequence joins TRBV30 and TRBJ2-7, with D possibly called TRBD1 or TRBD2 (7 bases each). The CDR3 covers 15 residues. Per germline, CDR1 GTSNPN and CDR2 SVGIG (reference sequence). The ends were cut back, 6 bases at V and 6 bases at J, with 24 bases in the middle. CDR3 nucleotide sequence: TGTGCCTGCCCAGGGGGGGGCGAGTTAATCTCCGAGCAGTACTTC. This gives the protein CACPGGGELISEQYF.

The J gene is TRBJ2-3, the V gene TRBV10-3; 9 nucleotides align to TRBD2. This CDR3 is built from 14 residues. Per the germline V gene, CDR1 is ENHRY and CDR2 is SYGVKD. V lost 3 bases, J lost 4 bases, and 2 bases stayed unmatched. In DNA, the CDR3 is TGTGCCATCAGTGATAGCGGGAGCGCAGATACGCAGTATTTT. It codes for CAISDSGSADTQYF.

This chain connects TRBV20-1 to TRBJ2-5; D unresolved. This CDR3 comprises 10 residues. V was shortened by 5 bases and J by 4 bases, with 5 bases between the two germline ends. Looked up from germline, CDR1 is DFQATT and CDR2 is SNEGSKA (reference sequence). In nucleotides, the CDR3 is TGCAGTGCTTTGACAGAGACCCAGTACTTC. Amino acid sequence: CSALTETQYF.

The chain uses TRBV25-1 and TRBJ2-1, with D perhaps TRBD1 (5 bases). The CDR3 covers 14 residues. The V gene's germline CDR1 is MGHDK and CDR2 SYGVNS. Trimming shortened V by 2 bases and J by 3 bases, and 8 bases separated the two germline ends. The CDR3 region has the DNA TGTGCCAGCAGTGAAGGGGCCCGCTACAATGAGCAGTTCTTC. Its translation: CASSEGARYNEQFF.

V gene TRBV7-2 combines with J gene TRBJ2-5; D gene ambiguous. CDR3 size: 15 residues. CDR1 is SGHTA, CDR2 FQGNSA, per germline. Trimming removed 5 bases at V and 1 base at J, with 14 bases between. CDR3 loop: CASSPGPLSQETQYF. The CDR3, as DNA: TGTGCCAGCAGCCCCGGACCCCTTTCCCAAGAGACCCAGTACTTC.

This clonotype has a count of ten or more. The chain uses TRBV7-6 and TRBJ2-1; 7 bases map to TRBD2. The CDR3 spans 15 residues. The V and J ends lost 5 bases and 0 bases, in that order; junction bases with no gene match: 4. The V gene's germline CDR1 is SGHVS and CDR2 FNYEAQ. CDR3 in amino acids: CASSRGGSSYNEQFF. CDR3 bases: TGTGCCAGCAGCCGAGGCGGGAGCTCCTACAATGAGCAGTTCTTC.